The sequence of this T cell receptor beta chain was determined in a study of blood T cell repertoires in COVID-19. Per the authors' pipeline: Reference gene primer amplification yielded estimated nucleated cell counts. Sequencing was performed with immunoSEQ multiplex PCR; in TCRdb, only in-frame clones are kept and a portion is missing. D and trimming come from the DNA, and the V and J calls and clone size come from that table. Of 140,000 or so clones listed, approximately 78% are singletons. Trimming cost V 4 bases and J 0 bases; bases outside gene matches: 2. The CDR3 is 15 residues long. Looked up from germline, CDR1 is LGHNT and CDR2 is FRNRAP.

This receptor was taken from a woman of 80 years or more with acute or convalescent COVID-19. Input material: peripheral blood. This chain joins TRBV12-5 and TRBJ1-3; TRBD1 matches 8 bases. CDR3 sequence: CASGWDRSSGNTIYF. CDR3 nucleotides: TGTGCTAGTGGTTGGGACAGGAGCTCTGGAAACACCATATATTTT.